This T cell receptor (beta chain) was found in a study of T cell responses to AZD1222 COVID-19 vaccine. This clone has just one count. Antigen unknown. This CDR3 is 15 amino acids long. After removal of 5 bases from V and 4 bases from J, the junction contained 5 bases not matched to a gene. The germline gives CDR1 MDHEN, CDR2 SYDVKM. Clones were read by immunoSEQ multiplex PCR, and TCRdb kept only the in-frame ones, dropping some. The sample lists around 150,000 clones; approximately 90% were seen once. Study findings and constraints: Spike-specific TCR breadth and depth went up after people got two AZD1222 doses. Most donors were white British and more were female, and clonal diversity was possibly underestimated. Seropositivity was recorded at baseline in only a handful of AZD1222 recipients.

This rearrangement joins TRBV28 to TRBJ2-6; 7 bases align to TRBD1. This TCR derives from an adult who received the AZD1222 COVID-19 vaccine. This material consisted of peripheral blood, taken 28 days after the second AZD1222 dose. The CDR3 coding sequence is TGTGCCAGCAGTACACAGGGGAACGGGGCCAACGTCCTGACTTTC. This sequence encodes CASSTQGNGANVLTF.